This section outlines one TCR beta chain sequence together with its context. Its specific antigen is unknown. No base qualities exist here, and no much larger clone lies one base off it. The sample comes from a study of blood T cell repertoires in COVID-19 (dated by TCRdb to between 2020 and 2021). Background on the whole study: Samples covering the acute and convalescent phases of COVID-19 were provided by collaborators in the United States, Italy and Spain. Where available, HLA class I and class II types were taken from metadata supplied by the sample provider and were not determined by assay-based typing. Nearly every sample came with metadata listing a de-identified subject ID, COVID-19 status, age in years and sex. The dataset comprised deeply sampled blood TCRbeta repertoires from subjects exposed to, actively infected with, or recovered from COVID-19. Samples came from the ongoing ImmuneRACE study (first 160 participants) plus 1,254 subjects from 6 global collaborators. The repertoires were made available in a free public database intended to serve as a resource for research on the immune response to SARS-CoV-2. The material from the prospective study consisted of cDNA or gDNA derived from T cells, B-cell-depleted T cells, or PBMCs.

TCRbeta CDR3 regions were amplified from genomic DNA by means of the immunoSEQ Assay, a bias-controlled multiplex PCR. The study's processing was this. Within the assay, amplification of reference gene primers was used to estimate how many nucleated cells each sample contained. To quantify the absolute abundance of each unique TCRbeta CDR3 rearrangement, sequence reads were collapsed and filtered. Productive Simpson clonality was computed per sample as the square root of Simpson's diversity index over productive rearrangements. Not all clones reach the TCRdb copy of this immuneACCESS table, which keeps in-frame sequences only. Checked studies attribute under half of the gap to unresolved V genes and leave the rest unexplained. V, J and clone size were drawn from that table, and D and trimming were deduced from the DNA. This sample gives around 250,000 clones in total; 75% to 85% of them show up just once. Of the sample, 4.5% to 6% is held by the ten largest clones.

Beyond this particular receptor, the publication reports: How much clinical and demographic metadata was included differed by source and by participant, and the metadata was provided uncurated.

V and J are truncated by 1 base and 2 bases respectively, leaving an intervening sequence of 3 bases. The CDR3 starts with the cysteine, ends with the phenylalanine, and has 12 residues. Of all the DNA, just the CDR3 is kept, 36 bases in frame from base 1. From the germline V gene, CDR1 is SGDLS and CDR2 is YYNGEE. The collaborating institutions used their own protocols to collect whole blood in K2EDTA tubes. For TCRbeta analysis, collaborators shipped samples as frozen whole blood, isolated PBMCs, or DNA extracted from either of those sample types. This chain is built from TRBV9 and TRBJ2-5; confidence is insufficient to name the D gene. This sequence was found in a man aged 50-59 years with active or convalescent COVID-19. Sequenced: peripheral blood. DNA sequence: TGTGCCAGCAGCGTACCACAAGAGACCCAGTACTTC. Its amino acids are CASSVPQETQYF. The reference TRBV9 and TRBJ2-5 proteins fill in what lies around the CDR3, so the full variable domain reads DSGVTQTPKHLITATGQRVTLRCSPRSGDLSVYWYQQSLDQGLQFLIQYYNGEERAKGNILERFSAQQFPDLHSELNLSSLELGDSALYFCASSVPQETQYFGPGTRLLVL.